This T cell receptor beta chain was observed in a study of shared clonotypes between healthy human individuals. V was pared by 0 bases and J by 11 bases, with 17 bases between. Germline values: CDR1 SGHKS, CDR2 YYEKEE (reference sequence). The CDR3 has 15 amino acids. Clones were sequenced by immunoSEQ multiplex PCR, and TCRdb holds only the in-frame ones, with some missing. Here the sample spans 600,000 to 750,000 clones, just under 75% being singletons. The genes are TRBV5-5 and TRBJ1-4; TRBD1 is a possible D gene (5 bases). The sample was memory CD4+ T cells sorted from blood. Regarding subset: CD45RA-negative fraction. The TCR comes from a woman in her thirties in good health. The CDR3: CASSLGGRTEGKLFF. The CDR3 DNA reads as TGTGCCAGCAGCTTGGGGGGCAGGACTGAGGGGAAACTGTTTTTT.